This is a list of T cell receptor beta chains from one sample in a study of T cells in Graves' hyperthyroidism and ophthalmopathy. MiXCR was run by TCRdb on the multiplex PCR reads, yielding one entry per CDR3 protein. Here the sample spans 300,000 to 400,000 distinct CDR3 sequences, roughly a fifth being singletons. Specimen: blood. The receptors stem from a woman between 45 and 60 years old with Graves' hyperthyroidism. Each CDR3 is given with its conserved first and last residue. D genes are given only for firm matches. Clone size is not always given. Where it is, it says once, few, many or a class for expanded clones.

d_call	clone_size	v_call	j_call	cdr3_aa	cdr3_nt
-	-	TRBV24-1	TRBJ2-2	CATSAGGQGVPGELFF	TGTGCCACCAGTGCCGGGGGTCAGGGGGTCCCCGGGGAGCTGTTTTTT
-	many	TRBV20-1	TRBJ1-1	CSAIPRGRNTEAFF	TGCAGTGCGATCCCCCGCGGCCGGAACACTGAAGCTTTCTTT
-	many	TRBV30	TRBJ1-1	CAGPNTEAFF	TGTGCGGGACCCAACACTGAAGCTTTCTTT
-	many	TRBV18	TRBJ2-7	CASSPGGRDYEQYF	TGTGCCAGCTCACCAGGGGGGCGCGATTACGAGCAGTACTTC
TRBD2	once	TRBV7-3	TRBJ2-1	CASSQSGASYNEQFF	TGTGCCAGCAGCCAGAGCGGGGCCTCCTACAATGAGCAGTTCTTC
TRBD2	many	TRBV28	TRBJ2-1	CASSTIAGKGDEQFF	TGTGCCAGCAGCACGATAGCGGGAAAGGGAGATGAGCAGTTCTTC
-	many	TRBV7-2	TRBJ2-6	CASSLRTRRTYSGANVLTF	TGTGCCAGCAGCTTACGTACACGGAGGACCTACTCTGGGGCCAACGTCCTGACTTTC
TRBD1	many	TRBV7-3	TRBJ2-7	CASSAQTGDEQYF	TGTGCCAGCAGCGCGCAAACAGGGGACGAGCAGTACTTC
-	few	TRBV29-1	TRBJ2-1	CSVEETGSSHNEQFF	TGCAGCGTTGAAGAAACGGGCAGTTCCCACAATGAGCAGTTCTTC
-	many	TRBV11-1	TRBJ2-1	CASTRPEVGNEQFF	TGTGCCAGCACCCGACCAGAAGTCGGCAATGAGCAGTTCTTC
-	many	TRBV7-9	TRBJ1-2	CASSPTALGYGYTF	TGTGCCAGCAGCCCGACGGCTCTAGGCTATGGCTACACCTTC
-	-	TRBV24-1	TRBJ2-1	CATSTSVQLNEQFF	TGTGCCACCTCGACTAGTGTCCAACTTAATGAGCAGTTCTTC
-	many	TRBV20-1	TRBJ2-7	CSVSASPEQYF	TGCAGTGTTTCAGCCTCTCCCGAGCAGTACTTC
TRBD1	-	TRBV7-6	TRBJ1-4	CASSSRSGTGYEKLFF	TGTGCCAGCAGCTCAAGATCCGGGACAGGGTATGAAAAACTGTTTTTT
-	many	TRBV28	TRBJ1-2	CASGDGQYGYTF	TGTGCCAGTGGGGACGGACAGTATGGCTACACCTTC
-	many	TRBV15	TRBJ2-5	CATSSNRIQETQYF	TGTGCCACCAGCAGCAACAGGATCCAAGAGACCCAGTACTTC
-	many	TRBV12-3/TRBV12-4	TRBJ2-3	CASSLPRPTDTQYF	TGTGCCAGCAGTTTACCAAGACCGACAGATACGCAGTATTTT
-	-	TRBV24-1	TRBJ2-1	CATSDSRGPHNEQFF	TGTGCCACCAGTGATTCAAGGGGTCCACACAATGAGCAGTTCTTC
-	many	TRBV11-2	TRBJ2-1	CASSLVSTSYNEQFF	TGTGCCAGCAGCTTAGTGTCTACCTCCTACAATGAGCAGTTCTTC
TRBD2	-	TRBV28	TRBJ2-2	CASTLTSGLSFRELFF	TGTGCCAGCACCCTTACTAGCGGCCTCTCTTTCCGGGAGCTGTTTTTT
-	-	TRBV11-2	TRBJ1-1	CASSLDSLGRWDTEAFF	TGTGCCAGCAGCTTAGATAGCTTGGGGAGGTGGGACACTGAAGCTTTCTTT
-	many	TRBV7-9	TRBJ2-1	CASSFGGENEQFF	TGTGCCAGCAGCTTCGGGGGCGAAAATGAGCAGTTCTTC
TRBD1	many	TRBV28	TRBJ1-3	CASSPGTGNGNTIYF	TGTGCCAGCAGTCCCGGGACAGGGAATGGAAACACCATATATTTT
-	-	TRBV11-2	TRBJ1-1	CASSSLAGGRTEAFF	TGTGCCAGCAGCTCGCTAGCGGGGGGCCGCACTGAAGCTTTCTTT
-	-	TRBV6-6	TRBJ2-7	CASSYTGLGIEQYF	TGTGCCAGCAGTTACACCGGACTTGGGATCGAGCAGTACTTC
-	many	TRBV18	TRBJ1-1	CASSQGTWNTEAFF	TGTGCCAGCTCACAAGGGACCTGGAACACTGAAGCTTTCTTT
-	many	TRBV5-1	TRBJ1-6	CASSQEISVNSPLHF	TGCGCCAGCAGCCAGGAAATATCGGTTAATTCACCCCTCCACTTT
TRBD1	many	TRBV27	TRBJ1-1	CASRDRGHTEAFF	TGTGCCAGCAGGGACAGGGGCCACACTGAAGCTTTCTTT
TRBD2	-	TRBV6-4	TRBJ2-3	CASSDDSGRKHSTDTQYF	TGTGCCAGCAGCGACGATAGCGGGAGAAAACACAGCACAGATACGCAGTATTTT
-	-	TRBV19	TRBJ2-5	CASSPSRAPRTQYF	TGTGCCAGTAGTCCCTCCCGGGCCCCTAGGACCCAGTACTTC
TRBD2	few	TRBV19	TRBJ2-7	CASSPSSGSGYEQYF	TGTGCCAGTAGTCCTTCTAGCGGGAGTGGCTACGAGCAGTACTTC
-	many	TRBV13	TRBJ1-6	CASTLGLVNNSPLHF	TGTGCCAGCACCCTGGGATTGGTGAATAATTCACCCCTCCACTTT
-	few	TRBV11-1	TRBJ1-2	CASSRGTGSYGYTF	TGTGCCAGCAGCCGTGGTACAGGGTCCTATGGCTACACCTTC
TRBD2	few	TRBV9	TRBJ2-1	CASSVGPLLAGEYNEQSF	TGTGCCAGCAGCGTAGGTCCCCTCCTAGCGGGAGAGTACAATGAGCAGTCCTTC
TRBD2	-	TRBV27	TRBJ2-6	CASSLIGRAGANVLTF	TGTGCCAGCAGTTTAATAGGGAGGGCTGGGGCCAACGTCCTGACTTTC
TRBD1	-	TRBV7-8	TRBJ2-2	CASSLERTGENTGELFF	TGTGCCAGCAGCTTAGAACGGACAGGGGAAAACACCGGGGAGCTGTTTTTT
-	many	TRBV11-2	TRBJ1-1	CASSLSTRPNTEAFF	TGTGCCAGCAGCTTAAGTACCAGGCCGAACACTGAAGCTTTCTTT
TRBD1	few	TRBV3-1	TRBJ1-4	CASSQEGQGEVGKLFF	TGTGCCAGCAGCCAAGAGGGACAGGGGGAGGTCGGGAAACTGTTTTTT
-	many	TRBV13	TRBJ1-1	CASSLDSISGNTEAFF	TGTGCCAGCAGCCTGGATTCTATTAGTGGGAACACTGAAGCTTTCTTT
-	many	TRBV3-1	TRBJ2-3	CASSQAVLAGGTDTQYF	TGTGCCAGCAGCCAAGCTGTACTAGCCGGGGGCACAGATACGCAGTATTTT
TRBD2	many	TRBV7-6	TRBJ2-3	CASSSGTSGSRSDTQYF	TGTGCCAGCAGCTCCGGGACTAGCGGGAGTAGGTCAGATACGCAGTATTTT
TRBD2	few	TRBV20-1	TRBJ2-7	CSVNVPLTSADYEQYF	TGCAGTGTTAATGTCCCCCTGACTAGCGCCGACTACGAGCAGTACTTC
TRBD1	many	TRBV6-1	TRBJ2-1	CASSWGQGNSEQFF	TGTGCCAGCAGTTGGGGACAGGGAAATTCTGAGCAGTTCTTC
-	many	TRBV11-3	TRBJ2-1	CASSPGEGLGNEQFF	TGTGCCAGCAGCCCAGGGGAGGGCCTCGGGAATGAGCAGTTCTTC
-	-	TRBV6-1	TRBJ2-5	CASSEAQRLTPETQYF	TGTGCCAGCAGTGAAGCGCAAAGGCTGACACCAGAGACCCAGTACTTC
TRBD1	many	TRBV10-2	TRBJ1-2	CASSDGTGINYGYTF	TGCGCCAGCAGTGATGGGACAGGTATTAACTATGGCTACACCTTC
-	many	TRBV29-1	TRBJ2-3	CSVEGFTDTQYF	TGCAGCGTGGAGGGCTTCACAGATACGCAGTATTTT
-	many	TRBV2	TRBJ1-5	CASSVQGINQPQHF	TGTGCCAGCAGTGTGCAGGGAATAAATCAGCCCCAGCATTTT
-	many	TRBV29-1	TRBJ2-2	CSVRETGELFF	TGCAGCGTTAGAGAGACCGGGGAGCTGTTTTTT
-	-	TRBV6-1	TRBJ2-2	CASSTTGCPSTGELFF	TGTGCCAGCAGTACTACAGGGTGCCCATCCACCGGGGAGCTGTTTTTT
-	-	TRBV28	TRBJ1-1	CASSTSAFFAVNTEAFF	TGTGCCAGCAGTACATCGGCATTTTTCGCCGTGAACACTGAAGCTTTCTTT
-	many	TRBV5-6	TRBJ1-1	CASSRGRTTEAFF	TGTGCCAGCAGCCGGGGGAGGACCACTGAAGCTTTCTTT
-	-	TRBV29-1	TRBJ2-7	CSVGVDFYEQYF	TGCAGCGTCGGGGTCGATTTCTACGAGCAGTACTTC
-	many	TRBV7-8	TRBJ2-3	CASSLVTSSTDTQYF	TGTGCCAGCAGCTTAGTCACTAGCAGCACAGATACGCAGTATTTT
-	many	TRBV7-9	TRBJ2-5	CASSSRSSETQYF	TGTGCCAGCAGCTCGCGGAGCTCGGAGACCCAGTACTTC
-	many	TRBV6-1	TRBJ2-5	CASRVGRQWGTQYF	TGTGCCAGCAGAGTGGGCAGGCAATGGGGGACCCAGTACTTC
-	-	TRBV7-2	TRBJ2-1	CASSLAGAQEQFF	TGTGCCAGCAGCTTAGCAGGGGCGCAGGAGCAGTTCTTC
TRBD1	-	TRBV20-1	TRBJ2-1	CSARGQGNYNEQFF	TGCAGTGCAAGGGGACAGGGAAACTACAATGAGCAGTTCTTC